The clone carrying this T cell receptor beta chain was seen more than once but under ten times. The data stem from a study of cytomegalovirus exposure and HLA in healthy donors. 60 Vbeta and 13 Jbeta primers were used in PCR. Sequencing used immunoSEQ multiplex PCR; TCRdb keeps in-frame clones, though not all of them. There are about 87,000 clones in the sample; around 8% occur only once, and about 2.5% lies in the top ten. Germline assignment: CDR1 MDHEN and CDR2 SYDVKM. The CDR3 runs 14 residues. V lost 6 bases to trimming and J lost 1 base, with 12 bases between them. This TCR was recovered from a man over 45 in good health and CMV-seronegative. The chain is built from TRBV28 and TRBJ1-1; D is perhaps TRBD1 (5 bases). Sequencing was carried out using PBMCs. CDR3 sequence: CASRAGTPNTEAFF. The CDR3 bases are TGTGCCAGCAGGGCCGGGACTCCGAACACTGAAGCTTTCTTT.